This T cell receptor (beta chain) was sequenced in a study of shared T cell receptors in the human thymus. Trimming took 6 bases from V and 0 from J, leaving 13 bases between them. Germline V gives CDR1 MDHEN, CDR2 SYDVKM. The CDR3 runs to 15 residues. TCRdb keeps only in-frame clones here, not all; method: immunoSEQ multiplex PCR. The sample yields more than 550,000 clones, 87% seen once. The sample was also reused in another study, on human thymus T cells.

The chain combines TRBV28 with TRBJ2-3, with D perhaps matching TRBD1 (5 bases). What was sequenced was thymocytes. This receptor was identified in a boy in the first two years of life with a congenital heart defect. The CDR3 protein is CASRRGQLSTDTQYF. CDR3 DNA: TGTGCCAGCAGGAGAGGACAACTAAGCACAGATACGCAGTATTTT.